This T cell receptor (beta chain) was recovered during a study of blood T cell repertoires in COVID-19. Overall study context: Material from acute and convalescent COVID-19 was sourced from the United States, Italy and Spain. Nucleic acid was either cDNA or gDNA, and it came from T cells, B-cell-depleted T cells, or PBMCs.

CDR1 is MRHNA and CDR2 is SNTAGT in the germline V gene. The junction had 7 bases not matched to a gene; V was cut back by 1 base and J by 4 bases. This CDR3 is 16 amino acids long. Participants had their cohort set by participant-reported clinical history. Symptom resolution, clearance, or two negative PCRs marked donors in Cohort 3 as recovered. The table came from immunoSEQ multiplex PCR; TCRdb's copy has only in-frame clones and leaves some out. The sample has hundreds of thousands of clones, 88% seen once. The rearrangement joins TRBV6-4 to TRBJ2-3, with 8 bases fitting TRBD2. The sequencing input was PBMCs or T cells enriched from blood (not recorded which). The receptor's source is a woman aged 50 to 60 who had recovered from COVID-19. The CDR3, as DNA: TGTGCCAGCAGTGACTTCCCAGCGGGAGCCCCAGATACGCAGTATTTT. Encoded protein: CASSDFPAGAPDTQYF.